One sample yielded the 24 T cell receptor beta chains listed below, sequenced in a study of cytomegalovirus exposure and HLA in healthy donors. In the PCR, 60 Vbeta and 13 Jbeta primers were used. TCRdb's table, derived via immunoSEQ multiplex PCR, lists solely in-frame clones and lacks some. The sample consists of around 120,000 clones, roughly 80% of them appearing once. Sequenced input: PBMCs. Receptor source: a woman aged 25 to 39 in good health and CMV-seropositive.

The V call is TRBV30, the J call TRBJ2-3, with 8 bases fitting TRBD2. Germline V gene data show CDR1 as GTSNPN and CDR2 as SVGIG (reference sequence). The CDR3 totals 18 residues. V was pared by 2 bases and J by 6 bases, with 19 bases of the junction left unmatched. CDR3 sequence: CAWSREWGLDPLVDTQYF. Here the CDR3 DNA reads TGTGCCTGGAGTAGGGAATGGGGACTAGACCCCCTCGTCGATACGCAGTATTTT.

CDR3 sequence reads: CASSQGDLSYEQYF. CDR3 coding DNA: TGCGCCAGCAGCCAAGGAGATTTGAGTTACGAGCAGTACTTC. The rearrangement links TRBV4-1 to TRBJ2-7; D is undetermined. Germline V gene lookup returns CDR1 MGHRA and CDR2 YSYEKL. The CDR3 loop spans 14 amino acids. V was clipped by 1 base and J by 4 bases, with 11 bases between them.

This clone was detected a few times. The chain has TRBV28 and TRBJ1-1, with 8 bases fitting TRBD1. The CDR3 length is 13 residues. Germline V gives CDR1 MDHEN, CDR2 SYDVKM. The trim removed 6 bases at V and 4 bases at J, leaving 4 bases unmatched. This CDR3 reads CASRDRAGTEAFF. CDR3 bases: TGTGCCAGCAGGGACAGGGCGGGCACTGAAGCTTTCTTT. Supplemented by reference TRBV28 and TRBJ1-1, the full variable domain reads DVKVTQSSRYLVKRTGEKVFLECVQDMDHENMFWYRQDPGLGLRLIYFSYDVKMKEKGDIPEGYSVSREKKERFSLILESASTNQTSMYLCASRDRAGTEAFFGQGTRLTVV.

The chain carries TRBV5-1 and TRBJ2-3; 7 nucleotides line up with TRBD2. Per germline, CDR1 SGHRS and CDR2 YFSETQ. The CDR3 sequence is 16 residues long. The V segment lost 0 bases and the J segment 2 bases; nucleotides outside the gene matches: 6. As DNA, the CDR3 is TGCGCCAGCAGCTTGGGTGCTAGCGGACACACAGATACGCAGTATTTT. Protein sequence: CASSLGASGHTDTQYF.

This clone appeared once. This chain joins TRBV18 and TRBJ1-6; TRBD1 matches at 7 bases. V lost 4 bases, J lost 9 bases, and 9 bases stayed unmatched. CDR1 is KGHSH, CDR2 LQKENI, per germline. There are 15 residues in the CDR3. This CDR3 reads CASSQAQGHGSPLHF. The CDR3 DNA follows: TGTGCCAGCTCACAAGCACAGGGGCATGGTTCACCCCTCCACTTT.

In this sample, this clone turned up a few times. For the CDR3, the DNA is TGTGCCAGCAGCTTGGCTAGCGGGGGTCGGTACGAGCAGTACTTC. Translated, it gives CASSLASGGRYEQYF. This chain links TRBV5-5 with TRBJ2-7; 10 bases map to TRBD2. Per the germline V gene, CDR1 is SGHKS and CDR2 is YYEKEE (reference sequence). V trimming: 0 bases; J trimming: 4 bases; junction bases outside the gene matches: 4. The CDR3 is 15 residues long. Filled out from reference TRBV5-5 and TRBJ2-7, the complete variable domain reads DAGVTQSPTHLIKTRGQQVTLRCSPISGHKSVSWYQQVLGQGPQFIFQYYEKEERGRGNFPDRFSARQFPNYSSELNVNALLLGDSALYLCASSLASGGRYEQYFGPGTRLTVT.

The rearrangement joins TRBV7-9 to TRBJ2-5, with a tentative D call TRBD1 (5 bases). The V gene's germline CDR1 is SEHNR and CDR2 FQNEAQ (reference sequence). With 2 bases removed from V and 5 bases from J, the gap between germline ends came to 12 bases. The CDR3 is made up of 14 amino acids. In DNA form, the CDR3 reads TGTGCCAGCAGCTTAAGCAGGGTCGGGGAGACCCAGTACTTC. Protein: CASSLSRVGETQYF.

The chain carries TRBV6-6 and TRBJ1-4, with 8 bases that match TRBD1. J lost 7 bases, V lost 5 bases, and 9 bases had no gene match. In germline, CDR1 is MNHNY, CDR2 SVGAGI (reference sequence). This CDR3 region has 15 residues. In nucleotides, the CDR3 is TGTGCCAGCAGTATTCAGGGGGCGCGAAGTGAAAAACTGTTTTTT. Translated: CASSIQGARSEKLFF.

The rearrangement uses TRBV6-1 and TRBJ1-1, with D possibly matching TRBD1 (6 bases). Trimming pared 7 bases from V and 5 bases from J, leaving 11 bases between. The CDR3 extends over 12 amino acids. Germline loops: CDR1 MNHNS, CDR2 SASEGT. Here the CDR3 reads CASNRVATEAFF. The CDR3 nucleotides are TGTGCCAGCAACAGGGTAGCGACTGAAGCTTTCTTT.

V and J are TRBV4-2 and TRBJ1-1; 7 nucleotides match TRBD1. The V and J ends lost 4 bases and 6 bases, in that order; junction bases with no gene match: 5. This CDR3 is built from 13 residues. The V gene's germline CDR1 is LGHNA and CDR2 YNFKEQ. CDR3 amino acids: CASSRRGQPEAFF. The CDR3, as DNA: TGTGCCAGCAGCCGGAGGGGGCAACCTGAAGCTTTCTTT.

The V call is TRBV11-2, the J call TRBJ2-7; D might be TRBD2 (6 bases). Trimming pared 5 bases from V and 3 bases from J, leaving 8 bases between. Germline lookup yields CDR1 SGHAT and CDR2 FQNNGV. This CDR3 contains 12 residues. The CDR3 DNA follows: TGTGCCAGCAGCATGACTAGCTACGAGCAGTACTTC. Protein: CASSMTSYEQYF.

Written as DNA, the CDR3 is TGTGCCAGCAGCACAATCGACAGGGTCGGCTACAATGAGCAGTTCTTC. Protein product: CASSTIDRVGYNEQFF. The chain couples TRBV7-9 to TRBJ2-1; 7 nucleotides match TRBD1. The V and J ends lost 5 bases and 3 bases, in that order; junction bases with no gene match: 10. The germline gives CDR1 SEHNR, CDR2 FQNEAQ (reference sequence). This CDR3 is built from 16 residues.

V gene TRBV6-5 combines with J gene TRBJ2-5, with a weak D call TRBD1 (6 bases). The CDR3 contains 15 residues. The germline V gene has CDR1 MNHEY and CDR2 SVGAGI. The V end was cut by 0 bases, the J end by 4 bases, with 12 bases between. The CDR3 region is CASSYSGAQGETQYF. CDR3 coding DNA: TGTGCCAGCAGTTACTCGGGGGCCCAGGGAGAGACCCAGTACTTC.

The chain has TRBV19 and TRBJ2-2, with 12 bases fitting TRBD1. This CDR3 has 16 amino acids. In germline, CDR1 is LNHDA, CDR2 SQIVND (reference sequence). V shed 3 bases, J shed 4 bases, and the junction held 3 bases outside the gene matches. The CDR3 DNA follows: TGTGCCAGTAGTATGGGACAGGGGGCTGGCACCGGGGAGCTGTTTTTT. Residues: CASSMGQGAGTGELFF.

The rearrangement joins TRBV2 to TRBJ2-5, with 9 nucleotides matching TRBD2. The ends lost 1 base at V and 3 bases at J; junction bases unmatched: 12. CDR3 length equals 18 residues. Germline V CDR1 and CDR2: SNHLY, FYNNEI. The CDR3 coding sequence is TGTGCCAGCAGTGAAGGCCGTGCGGGGGGGATTTCTGAAGAGACCCAGTACTTC. It encodes CASSEGRAGGISEETQYF. The entire variable domain, with the rest obtained from reference TRBV2 and TRBJ2-5, is as follows: EPEVTQTPSHQVTQMGQEVILRCVPISNHLYFYWYRQILGQKVEFLVSFYNNEISEKSEIFDDQFSVERPDGSNFTLKIRSTKLEDSAMYFCASSEGRAGGISEETQYFGPGTRLLVL.

This sequence joins TRBV7-2 and TRBJ1-2; D may be TRBD1 (6 bases). CDR3 size: 14 residues. V lost 5 bases and J lost 7, with 17 bases in between. CDR1 and CDR2 from the germline V gene are SGHTA and FQGNSA. CDR3 in amino acids: CASSRQQGLGGYTF. The CDR3 DNA sequence: TGTGCCAGCAGCCGTCAACAGGGATTAGGTGGCTACACCTTC.

The chain links TRBV5-4 to TRBJ1-6, with D uncertain. Germline CDR1 SGHNT, CDR2 YYREEE (reference sequence). The CDR3 is 14 residues long. V was pared by 3 bases and J by 9 bases, with 13 bases between. The CDR3 region has the DNA TGTGCCAGCAGCTCGGGTCAACCTTTTTCACCCCTCCACTTT. Translating gives CASSSGQPFSPLHF. Full variable domain (remainder filled in from reference TRBV5-4 and TRBJ1-6): ETGVTQSPTHLIKTRGQQVTLRCSSQSGHNTVSWYQQALGQGPQFIFQYYREEENGRGNFPPRFSGLQFPNYSSELNVNALELDDSALYLCASSSGQPFSPLHFGNGTRLTVT.

The chain carries TRBV5-1 and TRBJ2-3, with 8 nucleotides matching TRBD1. The CDR3 has 15 amino acids. The ends lost 0 bases at V and 9 bases at J; junction bases unmatched: 9. The germline V gene encodes CDR1 SGHRS and CDR2 YFSETQ. As DNA, the CDR3 is TGCGCCAGCAGCTTGGGGACAGGGACGGCAGGGACGCAGTATTTT. It codes for CASSLGTGTAGTQYF. The whole variable domain, remainder taken from reference TRBV5-1 and TRBJ2-3, is KAGVTQTPRYLIKTRGQQVTLSCSPISGHRSVSWYQQTPGQGLQFLFEYFSETQRNKGNFPGRFSGRQFSNSRSEMNVSTLELGDSALYLCASSLGTGTAGTQYFGPGTRLTVL.

This chain links TRBV29-1 with TRBJ2-7, with 10 bases lining up with TRBD2. This CDR3 comprises 14 residues. Losses at the gene ends were 6 bases for V and 2 bases for J; bases not matched to a gene: 7. Per the germline V gene, CDR1 is SQVTM and CDR2 is ANQGSEA. The CDR3 spells CSVRLLAGAYEQYF. CDR3 DNA: TGCAGCGTGAGACTCCTAGCGGGGGCCTACGAGCAGTACTTC.

The V and J genes are TRBV25-1 and TRBJ2-5; D gene unclear. Trimming took 10 bases from V and 5 from J, leaving 11 bases between them. The CDR3 runs to 11 residues. The germline V gene has CDR1 MGHDK and CDR2 SYGVNS. CDR3 loop: CATGLSETQYF. For the CDR3, the DNA is TGTGCCACCGGTCTATCGGAGACCCAGTACTTC.

This chain connects TRBV28 to TRBJ2-3; unclear D gene. CDR1 is MDHEN, CDR2 SYDVKM, per germline. This CDR3 is built from 12 residues. V was trimmed by 1 base and J by 8 bases, leaving 7 bases between them. CDR3 sequence: CASSLLVATQYF. DNA for the CDR3: TGTGCCAGCAGTTTATTGGTGGCTACGCAGTATTTT.

V is TRBV5-4 and J is TRBJ1-2; 7 bases are a match to TRBD1. The length of the CDR3 is 15 residues. Germline V CDR1 and CDR2: SGHNT, YYREEE (reference sequence). The junction had 8 bases not matched to a gene; V was cut back by 6 bases and J by 0 bases. CDR3 protein: CASNLGDRANYGYTF. CDR3 DNA sequence: TGTGCCAGCAACTTAGGGGACAGAGCTAACTATGGCTACACCTTC. Based on the CDR3 plus reference TRBV5-4 and TRBJ1-2, the full variable domain is ETGVTQSPTHLIKTRGQQVTLRCSSQSGHNTVSWYQQALGQGPQFIFQYYREEENGRGNFPPRFSGLQFPNYSSELNVNALELDDSALYLCASNLGDRANYGYTFGSGTRLTVV.

V is TRBV5-1 and J is TRBJ2-7; 9 nucleotides align to TRBD1. The CDR3 consists of 13 residues. The germline V gene has CDR1 SGHRS and CDR2 YFSETQ. V trimming: 4 bases; J trimming: 5 bases; junction bases outside the gene matches: 4. The CDR3 DNA is TGCGCCAGCAGCCCCACAGGGGGCCACGAGCAGTACTTC. Translating gives CASSPTGGHEQYF.

The chain has TRBV5-6 and TRBJ2-1; 8 bases match TRBD2. CDR3 length: 12 residues. The V gene's germline CDR1 is SGHDT and CDR2 YYEEEE. J lost 14 bases, V lost 5 bases, and 9 bases had no gene match. The CDR3 loop reads CASSFSGGSEFF. The CDR3 nucleotides read TGTGCCAGCAGTTTTTCGGGGGGGAGCGAGTTCTTC.